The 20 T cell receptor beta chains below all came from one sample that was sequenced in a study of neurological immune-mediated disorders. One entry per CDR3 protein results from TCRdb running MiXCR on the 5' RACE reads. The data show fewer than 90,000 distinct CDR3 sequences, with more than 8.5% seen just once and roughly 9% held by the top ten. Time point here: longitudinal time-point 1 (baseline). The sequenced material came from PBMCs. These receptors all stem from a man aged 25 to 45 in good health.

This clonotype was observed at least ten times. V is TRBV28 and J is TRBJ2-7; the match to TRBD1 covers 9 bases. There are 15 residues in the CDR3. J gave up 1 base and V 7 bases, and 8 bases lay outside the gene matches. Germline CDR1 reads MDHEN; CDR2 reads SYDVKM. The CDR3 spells CASTTGTGFSYEQYF. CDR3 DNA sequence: TGTGCCAGCACCACCGGGACAGGGTTTTCCTACGAGCAGTACTTC.

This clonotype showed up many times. CDR3 sequence (DNA): TGTGCCAGCAGCCGAGAGGCGGGGGCGAGGGAGCAGTACTTC. Translation gives CASSREAGAREQYF. This chain joins TRBV3-1 and TRBJ2-7; D may be TRBD2 (7 bases). Deletions cut 4 bases from V and 7 bases from J, with 17 bases between. This CDR3 has 14 amino acids. Germline values: CDR1 LGHDT, CDR2 YNNKEL (reference sequence).

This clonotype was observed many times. The CDR3 loop reads CASSVGGSPGNEQFF. Written as DNA, the CDR3 is TGTGCCAGCAGCGTAGGGGGGAGTCCGGGCAATGAGCAGTTCTTC. The chain is built from TRBV9 and TRBJ2-1; D possibly uses TRBD1 or TRBD2 (5 bases each). V lost 0 bases and J 6 bases, leaving 13 bases between the germline ends. Germline V gives CDR1 SGDLS, CDR2 YYNGEE. The length of the CDR3 is 15 residues.

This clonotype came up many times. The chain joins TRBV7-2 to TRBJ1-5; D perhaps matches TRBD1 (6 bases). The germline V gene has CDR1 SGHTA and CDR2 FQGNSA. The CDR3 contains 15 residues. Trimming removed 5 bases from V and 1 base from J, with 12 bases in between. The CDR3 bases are TGTGCCAGCAGCCCAGGGGTAGTAAGCAATCAGCCCCAGCATTTT. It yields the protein CASSPGVVSNQPQHF.

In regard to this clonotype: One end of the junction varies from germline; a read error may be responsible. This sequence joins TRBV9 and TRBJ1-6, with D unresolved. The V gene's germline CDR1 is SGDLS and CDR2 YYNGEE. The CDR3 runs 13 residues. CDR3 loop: CTSSVHYNSPLHF. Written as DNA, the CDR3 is TGTACCAGCAGCGTACATTATAATTCACCCCTCCACTTT.

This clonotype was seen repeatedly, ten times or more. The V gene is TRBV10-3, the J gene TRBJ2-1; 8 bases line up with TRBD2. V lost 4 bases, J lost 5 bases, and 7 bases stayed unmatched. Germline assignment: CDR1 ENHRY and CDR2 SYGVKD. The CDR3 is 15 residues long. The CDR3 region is CAISGRAGGHNEQFF. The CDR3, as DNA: TGTGCCATCAGTGGACGTGCGGGAGGTCACAATGAGCAGTTCTTC.

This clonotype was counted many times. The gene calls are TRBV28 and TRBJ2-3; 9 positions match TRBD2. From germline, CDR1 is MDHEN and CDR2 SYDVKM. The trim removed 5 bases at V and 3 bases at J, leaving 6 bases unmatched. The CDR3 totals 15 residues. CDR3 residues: CASSPLAGGTDTQYF. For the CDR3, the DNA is TGTGCCAGCAGTCCACTAGCGGGTGGGACAGATACGCAGTATTTT.

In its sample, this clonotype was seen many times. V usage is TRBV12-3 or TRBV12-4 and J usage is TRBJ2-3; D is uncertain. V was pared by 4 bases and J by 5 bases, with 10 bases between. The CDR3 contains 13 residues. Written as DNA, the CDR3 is TGTGCCAGCAGTTCGGACGTTGGAGATACGCAGTATTTT. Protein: CASSSDVGDTQYF.

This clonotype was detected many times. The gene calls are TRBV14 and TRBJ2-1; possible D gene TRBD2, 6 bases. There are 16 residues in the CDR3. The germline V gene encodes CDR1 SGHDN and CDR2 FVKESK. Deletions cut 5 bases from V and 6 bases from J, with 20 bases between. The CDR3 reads CASSESGRLVRNEQFF. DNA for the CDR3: TGTGCCAGCAGCGAAAGCGGTCGACTAGTCCGCAATGAGCAGTTCTTC.

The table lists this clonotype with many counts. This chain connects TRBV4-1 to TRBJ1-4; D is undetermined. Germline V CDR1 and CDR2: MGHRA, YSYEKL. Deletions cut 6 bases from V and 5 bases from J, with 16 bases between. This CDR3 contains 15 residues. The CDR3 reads CASSLQGSINEKLFF. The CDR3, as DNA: TGCGCCAGCAGTTTACAAGGGAGTATAAATGAAAAACTGTTTTTT.

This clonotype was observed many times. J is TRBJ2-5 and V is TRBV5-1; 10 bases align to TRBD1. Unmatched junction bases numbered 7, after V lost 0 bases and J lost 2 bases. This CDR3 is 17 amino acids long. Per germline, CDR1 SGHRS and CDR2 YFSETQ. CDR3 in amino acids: CASSLGRQGAWQETQYF. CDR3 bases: TGCGCCAGCAGCTTGGGGCGACAGGGGGCATGGCAAGAGACCCAGTACTTC.

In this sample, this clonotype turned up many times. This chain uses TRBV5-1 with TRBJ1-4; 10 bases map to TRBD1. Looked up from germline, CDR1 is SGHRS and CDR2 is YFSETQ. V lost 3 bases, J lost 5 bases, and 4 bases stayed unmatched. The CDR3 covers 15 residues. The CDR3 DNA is TGCGCCAGCAGCTCCCGGACAGGGGGAAATGAAAAACTGTTTTTT. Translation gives CASSSRTGGNEKLFF. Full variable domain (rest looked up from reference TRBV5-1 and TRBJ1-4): KAGVTQTPRYLIKTRGQQVTLSCSPISGHRSVSWYQQTPGQGLQFLFEYFSETQRNKGNFPGRFSGRQFSNSRSEMNVSTLELGDSALYLCASSSRTGGNEKLFFGSGTQLSVL.

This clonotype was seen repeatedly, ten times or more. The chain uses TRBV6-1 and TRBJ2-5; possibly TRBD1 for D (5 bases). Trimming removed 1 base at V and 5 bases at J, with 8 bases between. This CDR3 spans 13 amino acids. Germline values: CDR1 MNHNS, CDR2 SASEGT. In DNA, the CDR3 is TGTGCCAGCAGTGAAGGGTCAGGGGAGACCCAGTACTTC. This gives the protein CASSEGSGETQYF.

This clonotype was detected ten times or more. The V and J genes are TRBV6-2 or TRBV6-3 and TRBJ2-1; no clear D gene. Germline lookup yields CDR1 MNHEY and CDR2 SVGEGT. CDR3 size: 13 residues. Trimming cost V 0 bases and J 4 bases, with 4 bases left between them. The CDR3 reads CASSYSSYNEQFF. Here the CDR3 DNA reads TGTGCCAGCAGTTACTCTAGTTACAATGAGCAGTTCTTC.

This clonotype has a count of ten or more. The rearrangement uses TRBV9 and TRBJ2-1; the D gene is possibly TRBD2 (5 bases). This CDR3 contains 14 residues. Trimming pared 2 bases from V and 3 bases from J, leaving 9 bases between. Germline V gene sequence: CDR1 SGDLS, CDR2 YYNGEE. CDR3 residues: CASSVRGGYNEQFF. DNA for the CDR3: TGTGCCAGCAGCGTGCGCGGAGGCTACAATGAGCAGTTCTTC.

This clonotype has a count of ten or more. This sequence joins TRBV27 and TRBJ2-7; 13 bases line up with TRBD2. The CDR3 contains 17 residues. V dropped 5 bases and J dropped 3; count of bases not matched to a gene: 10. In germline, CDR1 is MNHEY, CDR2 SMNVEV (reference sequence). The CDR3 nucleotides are TGTGCCAGCAGTCCGCTTCGGACTAGCGGGAGTAGCTACGAGCAGTACTTC. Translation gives CASSPLRTSGSSYEQYF.

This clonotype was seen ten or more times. Written as DNA, the CDR3 is TGTGCCAGCAGTGCCGGGACTTCCTATGGCTACACCTTC. Translated: CASSAGTSYGYTF. The V gene is TRBV28, the J gene TRBJ1-2; possibly TRBD1 for D (5 bases). V dropped 5 bases and J dropped 4 bases, with 11 bases sitting between them. The CDR3 sequence is 13 residues long. Germline CDR1 and CDR2: MDHEN and SYDVKM.

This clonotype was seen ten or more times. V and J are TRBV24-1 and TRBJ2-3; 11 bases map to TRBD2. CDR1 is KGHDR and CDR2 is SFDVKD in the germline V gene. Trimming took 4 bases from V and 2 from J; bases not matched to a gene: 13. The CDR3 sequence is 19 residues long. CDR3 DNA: TGTGCCACCAGTGAGCGCGTGGGACTAGCGGACCGGCCCACAGATACGCAGTATTTT. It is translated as CATSERVGLADRPTDTQYF.

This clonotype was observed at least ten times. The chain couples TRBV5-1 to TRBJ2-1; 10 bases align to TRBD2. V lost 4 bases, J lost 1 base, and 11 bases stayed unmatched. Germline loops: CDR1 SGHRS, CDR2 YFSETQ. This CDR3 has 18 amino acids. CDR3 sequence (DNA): TGCGCCAGCAGCCCCAGAACTAGCGGGATAACATCCTACAATGAGCAGTTCTTC. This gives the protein CASSPRTSGITSYNEQFF.

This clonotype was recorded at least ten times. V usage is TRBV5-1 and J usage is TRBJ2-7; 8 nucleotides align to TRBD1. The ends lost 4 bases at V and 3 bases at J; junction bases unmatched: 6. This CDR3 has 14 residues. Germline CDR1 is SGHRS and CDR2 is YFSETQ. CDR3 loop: CASSPGGAGYEQYF. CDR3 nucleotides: TGCGCCAGCAGCCCAGGGGGCGCGGGCTACGAGCAGTACTTC.